A single sample is the source of the 16 T cell receptor beta chains below, sequenced in a study of tumor-infiltrating lymphocytes in oesophageal squamous cell carcinoma. MiXCR, applied by TCRdb to the PCR reads, yields one record per CDR3 protein. There are about 13,000 distinct CDR3 sequences in the sample; roughly 56% occur only once, and about a third lies in the top ten. The sample taken for sequencing was esophageal tumor tissue. The receptors stem from a male donor with esophageal squamous cell carcinoma.

V gene TRBV28 combines with J gene TRBJ2-5; D might be TRBD1 or TRBD2, each matching 6 bases. Near its end, the DNA agrees better with TRBJ2-1, so the J call may be wrong. The CDR3 has 15 amino acids. Germline CDR1 is MDHEN and CDR2 is SYDVKM. CDR3 DNA sequence: TGTGCCAGCAGCCCCAGGGGACGGACTAACAATGAGCAGTTCTTC. This translates into CASSPRGRTNNEQFF.

J is TRBJ2-5 and V is TRBV7-6; D is undetermined. Near its end, the DNA agrees better with TRBJ2-1, so the J call may be wrong. The CDR3 has 15 amino acids. Germline V gene data show CDR1 as SGHVS and CDR2 as FNYEAQ. CDR3 sequence reads: CASSSATTVHNEQFF. CDR3 nucleotides: TGTGCCAGCAGCTCGGCTACAACCGTACACAATGAGCAGTTCTTC.

This rearrangement joins TRBV11-2 to TRBJ1-5; TRBD1 is a possible D gene (6 bases). V lost 5 bases and J lost 5, with 16 bases in between. Germline V gene data show CDR1 as SGHAT and CDR2 as FQNNGV. This CDR3 comprises 15 residues. CDR3 in amino acids: CASSLGGSRYQPQHF. The CDR3 nucleotides read TGTGCCAGCAGCCTAGGGGGGTCCCGGTATCAGCCCCAGCATTTT.

This clonotype was counted a few times. This sequence joins TRBV7-2 and TRBJ2-1; D may correspond to TRBD1 or TRBD2 (5 bases each). Germline V gene sequence: CDR1 SGHTA, CDR2 FQGNSA. V lost 3 bases, J lost 13 bases, and 22 bases lay in between. The length of the CDR3 is 15 residues. CDR3 amino acids: CASSFTGTSQETQFF. The CDR3 DNA reads as TGTGCCAGCAGCTTTACCGGGACCTCTCAAGAGACCCAGTTCTTC.

As concerns this clonotype: At one end the junction does not follow the germline gene, possibly because of a read error. The rearrangement uses TRBV6-8 and TRBJ2-5; D is unresolved. The CDR3 contains 12 residues. Germline loops: CDR1 MNHGY, CDR2 SAAAGT. CDR3 in amino acids: CASSPYNSPLHF. In DNA, the CDR3 is TGTGCCAGCAGTCCCTATAATTCACCCCTCCACTTC.

As concerns this clonotype: A much bigger clone sits one base away, suggesting this may be a read error. V is TRBV18 and J is TRBJ2-5; no firm D call. TRBJ2-1 matches the DNA end more closely, so the J call is doubtful. The CDR3 extends over 15 amino acids. Germline CDR1 KGHSH, CDR2 LQKENI. CDR3 protein: CVSSPLTAAYNEQFF. The CDR3 coding sequence is TGTGTCAGCTCACCACTGACTGCCGCCTACAATGAGCAGTTCTTC.

CDR3 region: CASSFGHGLAGGGEQFF. Here the CDR3 DNA reads TGTGCCAGCAGCTTTGGTCACGGACTAGCGGGAGGAGGGGAGCAGTTCTTC. The chain uses TRBV7-3 and TRBJ2-4; 14 bases match TRBD2. The better agreement between TRBJ2-1 and the DNA end casts doubt on the J call. The V gene's germline CDR1 is SGHTA and CDR2 FQGTGA. The CDR3 length is 17 residues.

This clonotype qualifies as medium-sized. The chain carries TRBV7-3 and TRBJ1-4; the D is unclear. The CDR3 spans 13 residues. Germline CDR1 is SGHTA and CDR2 is FQGTGA. The V end was cut by 5 bases, the J end by 4 bases, with 8 bases between. CDR3 region: CASSEGRNEKLFF. The CDR3 coding sequence is TGTGCCAGCAGCGAAGGCCGTAATGAAAAACTGTTTTTT. Looking up the rest from reference TRBV7-3 and TRBJ1-4 gives the full variable domain: GAGVSQTPSNKVTEKGKYVELRCDPISGHTALYWYRQSLGQGPEFLIYFQGTGAADDSGLPNDRFFAVRPEGSVSTLKIQRTERGDSAVYLCASSEGRNEKLFFGSGTQLSVL.

As to this clonotype: Compared with germline, one end of the junction differs, possibly owing to a read error. This rearrangement joins TRBV7-4 to TRBJ2-5; the D gene is possibly TRBD2 (6 bases). The CDR3 runs to 12 residues. Looked up from germline, CDR1 is SGHVT and CDR2 is SQSDAQ. Written as DNA, the CDR3 is TGTGCCAGCAGCCCCGCGGGAAGAGAAGCTTTCTTC. Protein product: CASSPAGREAFF.

This clonotype showed up just a few times. The V gene is TRBV19, the J gene TRBJ1-2; 10 nucleotides align to TRBD1. CDR3 size: 12 residues. V shed 8 bases, J shed 8 bases, and the junction held 5 bases outside the gene matches. Germline CDR1 LNHDA, CDR2 SQIVND (reference sequence). The CDR3 DNA is TGTGCCAGTTCGACAGGGGGCAGGGGCTACACCTTC. It is translated as CASSTGGRGYTF.

To note about this clonotype: With a much larger clone just one base away, this may be a read error. This rearrangement joins TRBV12-3 or TRBV12-4 to TRBJ2-1; D may correspond to TRBD1 or TRBD2 (5 bases each). The CDR3 runs 15 residues. CDR3 nucleotide sequence: TGTGCCAGCAGTTTGAAGGGACGGGGCGACTATGGCTACAACTTC. It yields the protein CASSLKGRGDYGYNF.

The chain links TRBV11-3 to TRBJ2-3, with TRBD2 identical over 16 bases. V trimming: 4 bases; J trimming: 5 bases; junction bases outside the gene matches: 3. CDR3 size: 16 residues. Per germline, CDR1 SGHNT and CDR2 YENEEA. CDR3 in amino acids: CASSSGLAGGQDTQYF. For the CDR3, the DNA is TGTGCCAGCAGCTCGGGACTAGCGGGGGGGCAAGATACGCAGTATTTT.

This chain links TRBV7-8 with TRBJ1-2; 7 bases map to TRBD1. The J segment lost 8 bases and the V segment lost 5 bases, leaving 11 bases of the junction unmatched. The germline V gene encodes CDR1 SGHVS and CDR2 FQNEAQ. The CDR3 runs 14 residues. The CDR3 loop is CASSQGTAVGGYTF. For the CDR3, the DNA is TGTGCCAGCAGCCAAGGGACAGCCGTTGGAGGCTACACCTTC.

Only a few counts were recorded for this clonotype. The V and J genes are TRBV6-1 and TRBJ2-7; the D gene is possibly TRBD1 (5 bases). Germline V gene data show CDR1 as MNHNS and CDR2 as SASEGT. V shed 7 bases and J shed 3 bases, with 13 bases lying between them. This CDR3 is built from 13 residues. As DNA, the CDR3 is TGTGCCAGCAAGTCAGGACACAACTACGAGCAGTACTTC. It yields the protein CASKSGHNYEQYF.

The chain employs TRBV5-1 and TRBJ2-5; TRBD1 matches 7 bases. Gene TRBJ2-7 matches the end of the DNA better, so the J call may be wrong. The CDR3 contains 15 residues. Germline CDR1 reads SGHRS; CDR2 reads YFSETQ. Here the CDR3 DNA reads TGCGCCAGCAGCCCCGGGACAGTGATGCTGGACGAGCAGTACTTC. Amino acids: CASSPGTVMLDEQYF.

About this clonotype itself: Without the conserved terminal phenylalanine or tryptophan, this CDR3 likely stems from a read error. No DNA is shown, since the ends of the CDR3 on it are uncertain; the CDR3 is the one TCRdb lists. The V and J genes are TRBV7-6 and TRBJ2-6; TRBD2 was called by the table and not checked on the DNA. Germline lookup yields CDR1 SGHVS and CDR2 FNYEAQ. The CDR3 has 17 residues if both end residues are counted. The CDR3 loop reads CASSLDHFSYNEQFFGP.